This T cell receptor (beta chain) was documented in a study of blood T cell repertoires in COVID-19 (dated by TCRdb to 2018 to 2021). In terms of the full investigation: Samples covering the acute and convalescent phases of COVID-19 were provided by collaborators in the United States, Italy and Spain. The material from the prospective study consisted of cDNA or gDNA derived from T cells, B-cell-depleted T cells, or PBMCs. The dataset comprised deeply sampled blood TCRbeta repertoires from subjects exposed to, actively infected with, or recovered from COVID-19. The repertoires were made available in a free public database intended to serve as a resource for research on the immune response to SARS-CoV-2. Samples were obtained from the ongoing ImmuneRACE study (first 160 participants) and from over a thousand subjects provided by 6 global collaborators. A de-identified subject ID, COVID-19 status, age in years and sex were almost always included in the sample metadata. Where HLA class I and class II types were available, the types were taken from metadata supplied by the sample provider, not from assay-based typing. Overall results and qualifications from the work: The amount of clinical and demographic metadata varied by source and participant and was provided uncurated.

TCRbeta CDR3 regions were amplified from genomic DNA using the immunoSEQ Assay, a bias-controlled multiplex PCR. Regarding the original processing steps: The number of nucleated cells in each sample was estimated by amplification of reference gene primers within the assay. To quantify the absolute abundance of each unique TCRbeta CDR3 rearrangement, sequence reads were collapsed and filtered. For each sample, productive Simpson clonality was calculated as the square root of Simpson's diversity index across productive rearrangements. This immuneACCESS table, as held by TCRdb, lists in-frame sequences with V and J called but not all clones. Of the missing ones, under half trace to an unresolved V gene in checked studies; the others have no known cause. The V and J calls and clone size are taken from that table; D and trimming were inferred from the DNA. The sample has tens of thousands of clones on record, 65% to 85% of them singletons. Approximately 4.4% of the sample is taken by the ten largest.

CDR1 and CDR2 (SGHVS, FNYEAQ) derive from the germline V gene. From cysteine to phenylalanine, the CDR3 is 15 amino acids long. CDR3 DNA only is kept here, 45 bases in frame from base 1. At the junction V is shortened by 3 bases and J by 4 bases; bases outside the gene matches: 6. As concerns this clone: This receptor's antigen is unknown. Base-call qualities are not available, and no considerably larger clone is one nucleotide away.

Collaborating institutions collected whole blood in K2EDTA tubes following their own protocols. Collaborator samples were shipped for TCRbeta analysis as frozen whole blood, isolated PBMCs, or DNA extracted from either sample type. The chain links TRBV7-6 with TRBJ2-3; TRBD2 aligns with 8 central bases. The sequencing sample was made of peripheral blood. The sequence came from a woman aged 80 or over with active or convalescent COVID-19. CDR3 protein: CASSFSGTSPDTQYF. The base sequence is TGTGCCAGCAGCTTCTCCGGGACTAGTCCAGATACGCAGTATTTT.